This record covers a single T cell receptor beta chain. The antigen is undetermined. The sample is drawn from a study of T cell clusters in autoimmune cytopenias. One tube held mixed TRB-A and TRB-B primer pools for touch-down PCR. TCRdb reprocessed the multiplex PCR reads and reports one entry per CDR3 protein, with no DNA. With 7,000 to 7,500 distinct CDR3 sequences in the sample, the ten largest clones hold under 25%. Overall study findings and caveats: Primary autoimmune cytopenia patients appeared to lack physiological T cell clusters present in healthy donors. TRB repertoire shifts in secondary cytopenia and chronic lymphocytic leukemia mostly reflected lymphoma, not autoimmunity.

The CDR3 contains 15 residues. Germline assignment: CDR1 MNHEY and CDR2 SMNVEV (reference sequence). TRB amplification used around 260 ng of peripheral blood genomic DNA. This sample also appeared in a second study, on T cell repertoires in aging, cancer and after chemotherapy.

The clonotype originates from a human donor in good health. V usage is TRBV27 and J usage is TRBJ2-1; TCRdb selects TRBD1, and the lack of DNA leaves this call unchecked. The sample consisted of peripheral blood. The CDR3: CASSLLGGTYNEQFF.